A selection of T cell receptor beta chains follows, all from one sample in a study of T cell responses to AZD1222 COVID-19 vaccine. Sequenced by immunoSEQ multiplex PCR; TCRdb stores in-frame clones only, minus some. The sample lists under 300,000 clones; approximately 93% were seen once. This sample comprised peripheral blood, obtained on day 0 of AZD1222 vaccination. These TCRs come from an adult in good health. Each CDR3 is given with its conserved first and last residue. A D gene is named only where the DNA matches it firmly. Clone size, where shown, is once, few, many, or a class for clones that have expanded.

-	TRBV7-3	TRBD1	TRBJ1-2	13	TGTGCCAGCAGCTTGGACAGGGAGAATGGCTACACCTTC	CASSLDRENGYTF
-	TRBV15	-	TRBJ1-2	14	TGTGCCACCAGCCGAACTCGGACAGCCGATGGCTACACCTTC	CATSRTRTADGYTF
-	TRBV28	-	TRBJ2-3	15	TGTGCCAGCAGTTTCAGGTCTCGCCTCACAGATACGCAGTATTTT	CASSFRSRLTDTQYF
few	TRBV28	-	TRBJ1-1	14	TGTGCCAGCAGTTTAGCCAGGGTGAACACTGAAGCTTTCTTT	CASSLARVNTEAFF
-	TRBV12-3/TRBV12-4	TRBD2	TRBJ2-7	13	TGTGCCAGCAGTCTGAGCGGGAGGGAACGACAGTACTTC	CASSLSGRERQYF
-	TRBV28	-	TRBJ2-7	14	TGTGCCAGTAAGGGGTACAGTACCACCTACGAGCAGTACTTC	CASKGYSTTYEQYF
-	TRBV6-5	TRBD1	TRBJ1-1	12	TGTGCCAGCAGCGACAGGGGGCCATCGGCTTTCTTT	CASSDRGPSAFF
-	TRBV28	TRBD1	TRBJ1-1	15	TGTGCCAGCAGCCCCCCCTCCGGGACAGGGGCTGAAGCTTTCTTT	CASSPPSGTGAEAFF
-	TRBV6-5	-	TRBJ1-1	15	TGTGCCAGCAGTTACTACACCCTCATGAACACTGAAGCTTTCTTT	CASSYYTLMNTEAFF
-	TRBV9	TRBD1	TRBJ2-7	16	TGTGCCAGCAGCGTAGGTGGACAGGGGATCTCCTACGAGCAGTACTTC	CASSVGGQGISYEQYF
-	TRBV21-1	-	TRBJ1-1	15	TGTGCCAGCAGCAAACAAGAGGGGTCCGAATCTGAAGCTTTCTTT	CASSKQEGSESEAFF
-	TRBV2	-	TRBJ1-2	13	TGTGCCAGACCCGACACGGGAGGCTATGGCTACACCTTC	CARPDTGGYGYTF
-	TRBV7-2	-	TRBJ2-1	16	TGTGCCAGCAGCCCAGAAACGGGAGCCCCCTACAATGAGCAGTTCTTC	CASSPETGAPYNEQFF
once	TRBV28	-	TRBJ1-6	14	TGTGCCAGCAGTTTAGAGGGGGTTAATTCACCCCTCCACTTT	CASSLEGVNSPLHF
-	TRBV15	-	TRBJ1-4	15	TGTGCCACCAGCGGGCGACAGGCCCGGAATGAAAAACTGTTTTTT	CATSGRQARNEKLFF
-	TRBV21-1	-	TRBJ1-3	15	TGTGCCAGCAGCACCCCTCGAGCCGATGGAAACACCATATATTTT	CASSTPRADGNTIYF
-	TRBV9	-	TRBJ2-5	16	TGTGCCAGCAGCCGGGGAGGGGGCAAGTACCAAGAGACCCAGTACTTC	CASSRGGGKYQETQYF
-	TRBV9	TRBD1	TRBJ2-1	15	TGTGCCAGCAGCGGGCTAGGGACAGGATACAATGAGCAGTTCTTC	CASSGLGTGYNEQFF